Presented here are 27 T cell receptor beta chains from one specimen sequenced in a study of post-analysis software for immune sequencing data. TCR beta cDNA libraries had unique molecular identifiers. A single record per CDR3 protein comes from TCRdb applying MiXCR to the PCR reads. The sample holds some 450,000 distinct CDR3 sequences, roughly 45% seen once. Which antigens these TCRs recognize remains unknown. General observations from the study: Controls showed lower frequencies than patients for roughly five TRBV segments, and TRBV5-6, TRBV5-1 and TRBV20-1 were among these.

The sequenced sample was blood. The receptor source for this set is a girl aged 5 to 17 with multiple sclerosis.

In its sample, this clonotype was seen a few times. This chain connects TRBV29-1 to TRBJ2-7; D possibly corresponds to TRBD2 (6 bases). The CDR3 contains 13 residues. Germline V lookup: CDR1 SQVTM, CDR2 ANQGSEA. The V end lost 4 bases, the J end lost 0 bases, and 10 bases lay between the germline ends. CDR3 sequence: CSVVEGGSYEQYF. The CDR3 region has the DNA TGCAGCGTTGTAGAGGGAGGCTCCTACGAGCAGTACTTC.

This clonotype turned up a few times. The chain combines TRBV20-1 with TRBJ2-7; 10 bases agree with TRBD2. This CDR3 comprises 13 residues. Germline trimming cut 5 bases from V and 7 bases from J; bases unmatched to any gene: 8. Germline lookup yields CDR1 DFQATT and CDR2 SNEGSKA (reference sequence). This chain's CDR3 is CSALSGRTQEQYF. CDR3 sequence (DNA): TGCAGTGCTCTTAGCGGGAGGACCCAGGAGCAGTACTTC.

The J gene is TRBJ2-1, the V gene TRBV29-1, with TRBD1 matching over 12 bases. Germline V gene lookup returns CDR1 SQVTM and CDR2 ANQGSEA. With V trimmed by 5 bases and J by 9 bases, 5 bases remained unmatched. The CDR3 loop spans 13 amino acids. The CDR3 nucleotides read TGCAGCGTTTCGGGACAGGGGGCGTCTGAGCAGTTCTTC. This gives the protein CSVSGQGASEQFF.

This chain connects TRBV5-1 to TRBJ2-5; D unclear. CDR1 and CDR2 from the germline V gene are SGHRS and YFSETQ. V lost 7 bases and J lost 1, with 11 bases in between. This CDR3 has 13 residues. The CDR3 region has the DNA TGCGCCAGCCGACCTGACCTCCAAGAGACCCAGTACTTC. Residues: CASRPDLQETQYF.

With regard to this clonotype: An end of the junction differs from the germline gene, which may be a read error. V gene TRBV7-2 combines with J gene TRBJ2-1, with a possible D match to TRBD2 (5 bases). Germline V gene data show CDR1 as SGHTA and CDR2 as FQGNSA. The CDR3 spans 14 residues. The CDR3 DNA reads as TGTGCCAGCAGCTTAGCGGGAGCATACAATGAGCGGTTCTTC. Its translation: CASSLAGAYNERFF.

The gene calls are TRBV5-1 and TRBJ1-2, with 7 nucleotides matching TRBD1. Germline V gives CDR1 SGHRS, CDR2 YFSETQ. CDR3 length equals 14 residues. Germline trimming cut 2 bases from V and 3 bases from J; bases unmatched to any gene: 4. CDR3 loop: CASSLGTDDYGYTF. As DNA, the CDR3 is TGCGCCAGCAGCTTAGGGACAGACGACTATGGCTACACCTTC.

This clonotype came up many times. The chain joins TRBV10-3 to TRBJ1-2; TRBD1 matches 7 bases. Per germline, CDR1 ENHRY and CDR2 SYGVKD. V lost 10 bases, J lost 8 bases, and 10 bases stayed unmatched. This CDR3 is 12 amino acids long. This CDR3 is CATRGAGRGYTF. In DNA form, the CDR3 reads TGTGCCACCAGGGGGGCGGGGAGAGGCTACACCTTC.

J is TRBJ1-1 and V is TRBV5-1; perhaps TRBD1 as D (5 bases). V shed 4 bases and J shed 4 bases, with 17 bases lying between them. This CDR3 spans 15 amino acids. Germline V gene lookup returns CDR1 SGHRS and CDR2 YFSETQ. CDR3 sequence reads: CASSGGTGGSTEAFF. The CDR3 nucleotides read TGCGCCAGCAGCGGTGGGACGGGGGGATCCACTGAAGCTTTCTTT.

The chain combines TRBV4-1 with TRBJ2-1; 16 positions agree with TRBD2. Germline V gives CDR1 MGHRA, CDR2 YSYEKL. Trimming removed 3 bases from V and 10 bases from J; junction bases left unmatched: 6. The CDR3 covers 16 residues. The CDR3 loop is CASSHDGTSGRGEQFF. For the CDR3, the DNA is TGCGCCAGCAGCCACGATGGGACTAGCGGGAGGGGGGAGCAGTTCTTC.

The chain is built from TRBV20-1 and TRBJ1-2; D gene uncertain. CDR1 DFQATT and CDR2 SNEGSKA come from the germline V gene (reference sequence). The CDR3 loop spans 12 amino acids. Trimming left V 6 bases short and J 0 bases short, with 8 bases between. CDR3 sequence: CSARTANYGYTF. CDR3 in DNA: TGCAGTGCGAGGACTGCTAACTATGGCTACACCTTC.

In its sample, this clonotype was seen a few times. The V gene is TRBV27, the J gene TRBJ2-1, with D uncertain. CDR1 MNHEY and CDR2 SMNVEV come from the germline V gene (reference sequence). V gave up 6 bases and J gave up 1 base, with 13 bases separating them. The CDR3 loop spans 15 amino acids. The DNA for the CDR3 is TGTGCCAGCAGCTTCCGGGCGGCGTCCTACAATGAGCAGTTCTTC. Its protein is CASSFRAASYNEQFF.

A few counts support this clonotype. The chain employs TRBV5-1 and TRBJ2-3, with 9 bases aligning to TRBD1. V shed 0 bases, J shed 5 bases, and the junction held 10 bases outside the gene matches. The CDR3 contains 17 residues. Germline CDR1 and CDR2: SGHRS and YFSETQ. In nucleotides, the CDR3 is TGCGCCAGCAGCTTGGTTGAGACAGGGGGAGAAGGAGATACGCAGTATTTT. The encoded protein is CASSLVETGGEGDTQYF.

V gene TRBV5-4 combines with J gene TRBJ2-3; 9 bases agree with TRBD1. Germline CDR1 and CDR2: SGHNT and YYREEE (reference sequence). The CDR3 is made up of 16 amino acids. Trimming took 3 bases from V and 3 from J; bases not matched to a gene: 8. CDR3: CASSSILGQGTDTQYF. The CDR3 DNA reads as TGTGCCAGCAGCTCCATTCTGGGACAGGGAACAGATACGCAGTATTTT.

The rearrangement joins TRBV4-1 to TRBJ1-2, with a weak D call TRBD1 (5 bases). V was trimmed by 1 base and J by 6 bases, leaving 15 bases between them. The CDR3 runs 15 residues. Germline CDR1 MGHRA, CDR2 YSYEKL. CDR3 nucleotide sequence: TGCGCCAGCAGCCAAGGGAGACAGCTAGGGAATGGCTACACCTTC. Translated, it gives CASSQGRQLGNGYTF.

This clonotype was seen a handful of times. V usage is TRBV5-1 and J usage is TRBJ2-7; D is possibly TRBD1 (7 bases). V lost 2 bases and J 4 bases, leaving 16 bases between the germline ends. Germline assignment: CDR1 SGHRS and CDR2 YFSETQ. CDR3 size: 15 residues. The CDR3 sequence is CASSFGGGGLYEQYF. As DNA, the CDR3 is TGCGCCAGCAGCTTCGGAGGAGGGGGCCTTTACGAGCAGTACTTC.

This chain joins TRBV11-2 and TRBJ2-1; 10 bases fit TRBD1. Losses at the gene ends were 7 bases for V and 0 bases for J; bases not matched to a gene: 15. Looked up from germline, CDR1 is SGHAT and CDR2 is FQNNGV. This CDR3 comprises 19 residues. The CDR3 coding sequence is TGTGCCAGCACCGGGGACAGGGGTCCAGGGAGGAGCTCCTACAATGAGCAGTTCTTC. This sequence encodes CASTGDRGPGRSSYNEQFF.

The V gene is TRBV27, the J gene TRBJ2-5; TRBD2 agrees at 7 bases. The CDR3 extends over 15 amino acids. Germline V lookup: CDR1 MNHEY, CDR2 SMNVEV (reference sequence). V lost 6 bases, J lost 2 bases, and 9 bases stayed unmatched. The CDR3 sequence is CASSWGAGLQETQYF. CDR3 nucleotides: TGTGCCAGCAGCTGGGGAGCGGGACTTCAAGAGACCCAGTACTTC.

Only a few counts were recorded for this clonotype. The V and J genes are TRBV15 and TRBJ2-3; TRBD1 is a possible D gene (6 bases). CDR3 size: 14 residues. V dropped 3 bases and J dropped 0 bases, with 7 bases sitting between them. Germline loops: CDR1 LNHNV, CDR2 YYDKDF (reference sequence). In nucleotides, the CDR3 is TGTGCCACCAGCAGGCAGGGGAGCACAGATACGCAGTATTTT. Residues: CATSRQGSTDTQYF.

This sequence joins TRBV20-1 and TRBJ2-3; 11 bases line up with TRBD2. CDR3 length: 16 amino acids. Germline V gene data show CDR1 as DFQATT and CDR2 as SNEGSKA (reference sequence). V dropped 6 bases and J dropped 0; count of bases not matched to a gene: 8. This CDR3 reads CSALTSGTVSTDTQYF. As DNA, the CDR3 is TGCAGTGCGCTGACTAGCGGGACCGTTAGCACAGATACGCAGTATTTT.

This clonotype was seen a few times. The gene calls are TRBV7-9 and TRBJ2-5; the D is unclear. Trimming took 4 bases from V and 3 from J, leaving 6 bases between them. CDR1 SEHNR and CDR2 FQNEAQ come from the germline V gene (reference sequence). CDR3 length equals 12 residues. The chain's CDR3 is CASSSGKETQYF. CDR3 nucleotide sequence: TGTGCCAGCAGCTCGGGCAAAGAGACCCAGTACTTC.

This clonotype was found a few times. CDR3 residues: CASSPSHFYGYTF. The CDR3 DNA is TGCGCCAGCAGCCCAAGTCACTTCTATGGCTACACCTTC. This chain uses TRBV4-1 with TRBJ1-2; no firm D call. CDR1 is MGHRA, CDR2 YSYEKL, per germline. V was pared by 4 bases and J by 4 bases, with 10 bases between. This CDR3 region has 13 residues.

This rearrangement joins TRBV5-1 to TRBJ2-5; no definite D call. The DNA end is more similar to TRBJ2-7, so the J call may be wrong. CDR1 and CDR2 from the germline V gene are SGHRS and YFSETQ. The CDR3 is 13 residues long. CDR3 sequence reads: CASSLTECYEQYF. As DNA, the CDR3 is TGCGCCAGCAGCTTGACAGAGTGCTACGAGCAGTACTTC.

This clonotype was recorded once. This sequence joins TRBV24-1 and TRBJ2-1; TRBD2 might be the D (5 bases). V was shortened by 6 bases and J by 0 bases, with 14 bases between the two germline ends. Germline lookup yields CDR1 KGHDR and CDR2 SFDVKD. CDR3 size: 16 residues. CDR3 in DNA: TGTGCCACCAGTAGCCGGACTGGGAGCTCCTACAATGAGCAGTTCTTC. Its protein is CATSSRTGSSYNEQFF.

This clonotype was counted only a few times. Its ends do not fully match the called genes, so a read error is possible. V is TRBV11-2 and J is TRBJ1-4; the D gene is possibly TRBD1 (6 bases). This CDR3 comprises 15 residues. Germline V gene sequence: CDR1 SGHAT, CDR2 FQNNGV. CDR3 sequence: CASSLFGTTNEKLFF. Written as DNA, the CDR3 is TGTGCCAGCAGCTTATTCGGGACAACAAATGAAAAACTGTTTTTT. The complete variable domain, with remaining parts taken from reference TRBV11-2 and TRBJ1-4, reads EAGVAQSPRYKIIEKRQSVAFWCNPISGHATLYWYQQILGQGPKLLIQFQNNGVVDDSQLPKDRFSAERLKGVDSTLKIQPAKLEDSAVYLCASSLFGTTNEKLFFGSGTQLSVL.

This clonotype showed up just a few times. The rearrangement links TRBV20-1 to TRBJ2-1; D might be TRBD2 (6 bases). This CDR3 contains 14 residues. Germline V gene lookup returns CDR1 DFQATT and CDR2 SNEGSKA (reference sequence). The V end was cut by 1 base, the J end by 3 bases, with 10 bases between. CDR3 residues: CSARGEVGYNEQFF. The CDR3 bases are TGCAGTGCTAGAGGGGAGGTCGGCTACAATGAGCAGTTCTTC.

The table lists this clonotype with a few counts. The chain is built from TRBV25-1 and TRBJ2-7; 7 bases are a match to TRBD2. The CDR3 sequence is 14 residues long. Trimming removed 6 bases from V and 0 bases from J; junction bases left unmatched: 5. Germline V gene lookup returns CDR1 MGHDK and CDR2 SYGVNS. The CDR3 loop is CASRHGGGSYEQYF. Written as DNA, the CDR3 is TGTGCCAGCAGACACGGCGGGGGCTCCTACGAGCAGTACTTC.

The rearrangement links TRBV28 to TRBJ1-6; D unclear. Looked up from germline, CDR1 is MDHEN and CDR2 is SYDVKM. V lost 3 bases and J 0 bases, leaving 9 bases between the germline ends. CDR3 length equals 16 residues. The CDR3 reads CASSFWVGSYNSPLHF. The CDR3 DNA sequence: TGTGCCAGCAGTTTTTGGGTCGGCTCCTATAATTCACCCCTCCACTTT.